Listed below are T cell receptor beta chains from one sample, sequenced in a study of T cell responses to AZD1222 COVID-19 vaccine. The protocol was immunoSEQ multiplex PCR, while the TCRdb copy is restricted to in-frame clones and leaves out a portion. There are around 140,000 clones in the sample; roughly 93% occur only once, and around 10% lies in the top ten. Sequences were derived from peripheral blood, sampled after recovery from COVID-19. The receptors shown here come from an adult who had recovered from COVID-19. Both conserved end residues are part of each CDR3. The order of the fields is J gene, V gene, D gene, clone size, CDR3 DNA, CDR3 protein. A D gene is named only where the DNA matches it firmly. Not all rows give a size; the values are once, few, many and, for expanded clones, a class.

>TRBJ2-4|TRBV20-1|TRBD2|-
TGCAGTGCTAGTCGACTAGCGGGAGCGGGCATTCAGTACTTC
CSASRLAGAGIQYF
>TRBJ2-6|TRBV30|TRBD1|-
TGTGCCTCTGATCCCGGGACAGGGATGGATGGGGCCAACGTCCTGACTTTC
CASDPGTGMDGANVLTF
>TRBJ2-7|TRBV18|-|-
TGTGCCAGCTCACCATCGGTAGTAGGGCTATCTAGCTCCTACGAGCAGTACTTC
CASSPSVVGLSSSYEQYF
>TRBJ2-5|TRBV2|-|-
TGTGCCAGCAGGCACCTAGGGGGGGATCAAGAGACCCAGTACTTC
CASRHLGGDQETQYF
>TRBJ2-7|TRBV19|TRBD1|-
TGTGCCAGTAGTATTGGGACAGGGGTTGGCGAGCAGTACTTC
CASSIGTGVGEQYF
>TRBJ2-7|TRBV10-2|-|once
TGCGCCAGCAGTGAGGGGTACGAGCAGTACTTC
CASSEGYEQYF
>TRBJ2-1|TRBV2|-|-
TGTGCCAGCAGCATAAATGGGGATGAGCAGTTCTTC
CASSINGDEQFF
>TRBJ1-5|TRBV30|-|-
TGTGCCTGGAGACAGGGCGAAAGCAATCAGCCCCAGCATTTT
CAWRQGESNQPQHF
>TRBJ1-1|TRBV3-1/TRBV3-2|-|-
TGTGCCAGCAGCCGACGGATAAACACTGAAGCTTTCTTT
CASSRRINTEAFF
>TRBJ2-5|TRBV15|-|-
TGTGCCACCAGCCTGGGGTTGGGGGATCGAGAGACCCAGTACTTC
CATSLGLGDRETQYF
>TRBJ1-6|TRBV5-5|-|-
TGTGCCAGCAGCTTGGGTCAGGGCGAGTCACCCCTCCACTTT
CASSLGQGESPLHF
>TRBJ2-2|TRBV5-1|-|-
TGCGCCAGCAGCTTGGATAACTCGAACACCGGGGAGCTGTTTTTT
CASSLDNSNTGELFF
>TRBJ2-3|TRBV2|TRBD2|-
TGTGCCAGCAGGGGCCCTACTAGCGGGGGCACAGATACGCAGTATTTT
CASRGPTSGGTDTQYF
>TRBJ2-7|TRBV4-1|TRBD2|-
TGCGCCAGCAGCCAAGAGGTAGCAGCGGGAGAAGAGCAGTACTTC
CASSQEVAAGEEQYF
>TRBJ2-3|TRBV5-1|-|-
TGCGCCAGCAGCTTACCAGGGGCTGGTACAGATACGCAGTATTTT
CASSLPGAGTDTQYF
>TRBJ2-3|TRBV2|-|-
TGTGCCAGCATAAGGCAGGGTGGCACAGATACGCAGTATTTT
CASIRQGGTDTQYF
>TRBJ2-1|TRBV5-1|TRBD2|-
TGCGCCAGCAGCTTACACGAGCTGGGACTAGGAGACAATGAGCAGTTCTTC
CASSLHELGLGDNEQFF
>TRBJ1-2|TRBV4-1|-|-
TGCGCCAGCAGCCAAATTGCCCAGGGACAACAAGTCAGGGGCTACACCTTC
CASSQIAQGQQVRGYTF
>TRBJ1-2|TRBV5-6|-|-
TGTGCCAGCAGCTCACGACAGGCGCCTAACTATGGCTACACCTTC
CASSSRQAPNYGYTF
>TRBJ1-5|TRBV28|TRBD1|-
TGTGCCAGCAGTTTGAAGACAGGGCTTAGCAATCAGCCCCAGCATTTT
CASSLKTGLSNQPQHF
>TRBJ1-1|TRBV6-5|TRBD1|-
TGTGCCAGCAGTAGGGGGACAGGGCTGGAGGCTTTCTTT
CASSRGTGLEAFF
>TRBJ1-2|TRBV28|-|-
TGTGCCACCTCCCCAACCGGGATGGGTGGCTACACCTTC
CATSPTGMGGYTF
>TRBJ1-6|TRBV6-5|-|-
TGTGCCAGCAGGCGACAGGTTAATTCACCCCTCCACTTT
CASRRQVNSPLHF
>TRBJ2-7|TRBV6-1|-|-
TGTGCCAGCAGTGAACTGTCACGCACTGGGGAGCAGTACTTC
CASSELSRTGEQYF
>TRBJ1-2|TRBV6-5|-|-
TGTGCCAGCAGCCAACTCCCATATGGCTACACCTTC
CASSQLPYGYTF
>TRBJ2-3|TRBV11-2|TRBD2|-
TGTGCCAGCAGCTTAGAAAGAGGGCTAGCGGGGCCAGATACGCAGTATTTT
CASSLERGLAGPDTQYF
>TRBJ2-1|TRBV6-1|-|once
TGTGCCAGCAGTGAGGGCAATGAGCAGTTCTTC
CASSEGNEQFF
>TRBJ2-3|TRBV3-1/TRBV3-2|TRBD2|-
TGTGCCAGCAGGTCGACTAGCGGGAACACAGATACGCAGTATTTT
CASRSTSGNTDTQYF
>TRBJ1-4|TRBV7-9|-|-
TGTGCCAGCAGCTTAGTGCCGGGACGGACTAATGAAAAACTGTTTTTT
CASSLVPGRTNEKLFF
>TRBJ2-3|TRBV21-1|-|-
TGTGCCATCCCGACTGGGAAGCGTGACAGGACTAGCACAGATACGCAGTATTTT
CAIPTGKRDRTSTDTQYF
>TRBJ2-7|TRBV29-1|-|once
TGCAGCGTTGAAGTAACGACGGGCCAACCCTACGAGCAGTACTTC
CSVEVTTGQPYEQYF
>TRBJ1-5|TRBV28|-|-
TGTGCCAGCAGGCCAGGACCTAATCAGCCCCAGCATTTT
CASRPGPNQPQHF
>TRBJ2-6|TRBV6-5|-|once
TGTGCCAGCCACTCGTTAGCTGGGGCCAACGTCCTGACTTTC
CASHSLAGANVLTF
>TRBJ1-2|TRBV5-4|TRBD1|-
TGTGCCAGCAGCTCAGGACAGGCGGTGTATGGCTACACCTTC
CASSSGQAVYGYTF
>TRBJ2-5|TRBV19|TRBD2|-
TGTGCCAGTAGTATGGGACTAGCGGGAGCCAGCCGGGGGGAGACCCAGTACTTC
CASSMGLAGASRGETQYF
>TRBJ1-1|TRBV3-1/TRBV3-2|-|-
TGTGCCAGCAGCCAAGCCTTCTACACTGAAGCTTTCTTT
CASSQAFYTEAFF
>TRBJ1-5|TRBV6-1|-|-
TGTGCCAGCAGTGCCAAGACAGGTTATAGCAATCAGCCCCAGCATTTT
CASSAKTGYSNQPQHF
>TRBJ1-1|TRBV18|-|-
TGTGCCAGCTCACCACCGGGGGACACTGAAGCTTTCTTT
CASSPPGDTEAFF
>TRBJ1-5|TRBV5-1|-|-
TGCGCCAGCAGCTTAGAGGGTTTCAATCAGCCCCAGCATTTT
CASSLEGFNQPQHF
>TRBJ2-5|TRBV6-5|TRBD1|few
TGTGCCAGCAGATCACAGGGGGTCCCCCAAGAGACCCAGTACTTC
CASRSQGVPQETQYF
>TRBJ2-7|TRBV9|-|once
TGTGCCAGCAGCGTAAGTCCGAGCTCCTACGAGCAGTACTTC
CASSVSPSSYEQYF
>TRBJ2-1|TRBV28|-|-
TGTGCCAGCAGTTTTGGGGGGAGCTCCTACAATGAGCAGTTCTTC
CASSFGGSSYNEQFF
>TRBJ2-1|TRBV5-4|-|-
TGTGCCAGCAGTGTTTGGGCTAGCCGAGAGCAGTTCTTC
CASSVWASREQFF
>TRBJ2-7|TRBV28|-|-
TGTGCCAGCAGTTTGCCAGGTCTTGGATCCTACGAGCAGTACTTC
CASSLPGLGSYEQYF
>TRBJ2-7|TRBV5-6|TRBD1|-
TGTGCCAGCAGCTTTAGGGGGCTACCGGGACAGGGAACCTACGAGCAGTACTTC
CASSFRGLPGQGTYEQYF
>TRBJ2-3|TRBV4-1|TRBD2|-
TGCGCCAGCAGCCAAGACAGGGCTAGCGGGAGGGCTAGCACAGATACGCAGTATTTT
CASSQDRASGRASTDTQYF
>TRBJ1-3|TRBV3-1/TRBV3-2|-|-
TGTGCCAGCAGCCCCGGGGCTGGTGGAAACACCATATATTTT
CASSPGAGGNTIYF
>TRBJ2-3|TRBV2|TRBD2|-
TGTGCCAGCAGTGCCAGCGGGGGTAGCACAGATACGCAGTATTTT
CASSASGGSTDTQYF
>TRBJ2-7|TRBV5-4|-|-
TGTGCCAGCAGCTTAGACGGCTCACCCTCCTACGAGCAGTACTTC
CASSLDGSPSYEQYF
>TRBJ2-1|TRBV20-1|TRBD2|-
TGCAGTGCTAGTCCATATAGCGGGTCCTACAATGAGCAGTTCTTC
CSASPYSGSYNEQFF
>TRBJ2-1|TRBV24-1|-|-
TGTGCCACCAGTGATTTGACAGGAAGCTCCTACAATGAGCAGTTCTTC
CATSDLTGSSYNEQFF
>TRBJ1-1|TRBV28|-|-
TGTGCCAGCAGGGGGGGCGGGACATACTTGCAATTGAACACTGAAGCTTTCTTT
CASRGGGTYLQLNTEAFF
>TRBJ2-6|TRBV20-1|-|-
TGCAGTGCTAGTTTGTCCTCTGGGGCCAACGTCCTGACTTTC
CSASLSSGANVLTF
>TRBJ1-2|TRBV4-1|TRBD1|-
TGCGCCAGCAGCCAAGTCACTGCAGGGGGCGAGGGCTACACCTTC
CASSQVTAGGEGYTF
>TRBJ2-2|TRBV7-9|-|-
TGTGCCAGCAGCCCGAGACAGGTGATAGGGAACACCGGGGAGCTGTTTTTT
CASSPRQVIGNTGELFF